A single sample is the source of the 14 T cell receptor beta chains below, sequenced in a study of blood T cell repertoires in COVID-19 (dated by TCRdb to the early 2020s). Libraries were constructed by the immunoSEQ multiplex PCR assay. The table comes from immuneACCESS by way of TCRdb, which keeps in-frame sequences with V and J called. Part of the clones is missing from these tables; in studies checked, under half for an unresolved V gene and the rest for unknown reasons. This sample holds over 250,000 clones; 65% to 90% were observed only once. The ten largest account for less than 15% of the sample. Sequenced input: peripheral blood. These receptor sequences come from a human donor in a cohort sampled during active COVID-19.

The rearrangement joins TRBV2 to TRBJ1-2; D perhaps matches TRBD1 (5 bases). This CDR3 has 16 amino acids. V was trimmed by 8 bases and J by 3 bases, leaving 22 bases between them. Germline CDR1 and CDR2: SNHLY and FYNNEI. The CDR3 nucleotides read TGTGCCAGCTCAAGGTTGGGGACGGGAGGGGACTATGGCTACACCTTC. It codes for CASSRLGTGGDYGYTF.

This chain links TRBV9 with TRBJ2-3, with D unclear. Per germline, CDR1 SGDLS and CDR2 YYNGEE. The CDR3 contains 13 residues. V was cut by 0 bases and J by 6 bases, with 8 bases left in between. The CDR3 is CASSVALSDTQYF. The CDR3 region has the DNA TGTGCCAGCAGCGTAGCTTTGTCCGATACGCAGTATTTT. The full variable domain, in which reference TRBV9 and TRBJ2-3 provide the parts outside the CDR3, is DSGVTQTPKHLITATGQRVTLRCSPRSGDLSVYWYQQSLDQGLQFLIQYYNGEERAKGNILERFSAQQFPDLHSELNLSSLELGDSALYFCASSVALSDTQYFGPGTRLTVL.

V is TRBV5-6 and J is TRBJ2-7, with a possible D match to TRBD1 (6 bases). This CDR3 is built from 13 residues. Deletions cut 4 bases from V and 3 bases from J, with 11 bases between. The germline gives CDR1 SGHDT, CDR2 YYEEEE. CDR3 sequence: CASSGAGDYEQYF. The CDR3 DNA reads TGTGCCAGCAGCGGAGCAGGGGACTACGAGCAGTACTTC.

V and J are TRBV11-3 and TRBJ2-1, with 10 bases matching TRBD1. The junction had 1 base not matched to a gene; V was cut back by 0 bases and J by 8 bases. From germline, CDR1 is SGHNT and CDR2 YENEEA. The CDR3 spans 14 residues. The CDR3 reads CASSLEGTGDEQFF. CDR3 nucleotides: TGTGCCAGCAGCTTAGAGGGGACAGGGGATGAGCAGTTCTTC.

V and J are TRBV19 and TRBJ2-7, with a weak D call TRBD1 (5 bases). Trimming took off 3 bases at V and 3 bases at J, with 15 bases between the two ends. This CDR3 has 15 residues. The germline gives CDR1 LNHDA, CDR2 SQIVND (reference sequence). The CDR3 spells CASSMVPGLSYEQYF. The CDR3 coding sequence is TGTGCCAGTAGTATGGTGCCAGGGCTGAGCTACGAGCAGTACTTC.

The rearrangement links TRBV18 to TRBJ2-1, with D perhaps TRBD2 (5 bases). Between the trimmed V and J ends, which lost 3 bases and 6 bases, there was a span of 18 bases. The germline V gene has CDR1 KGHSH and CDR2 LQKENI. The length of the CDR3 is 16 residues. The CDR3 DNA is TGTGCCAGCTCACCTCTCCGAGGGAGTTCTGGCAATGAGCAGTTCTTC. Translated, it gives CASSPLRGSSGNEQFF.

The chain combines TRBV27 with TRBJ1-1; 9 bases are shared with TRBD1. This CDR3 is 15 amino acids long. The V gene end was trimmed by 6 bases and the J gene end by 5 bases; junction bases not matched to a gene: 10. Per the germline V gene, CDR1 is MNHEY and CDR2 is SMNVEV (reference sequence). In nucleotides, the CDR3 is TGTGCCAGCAGGCATACCGGGACAGGGTCGACTGAAGCTTTCTTT. This translates into CASRHTGTGSTEAFF.

This clone came up once. The rearrangement links TRBV2 to TRBJ2-7, with 12 positions matching TRBD1. Germline V gives CDR1 SNHLY, CDR2 FYNNEI. The CDR3 loop spans 15 amino acids. Trimming took 4 bases from V and 0 from J; bases not matched to a gene: 1. The chain's CDR3 is CASSGDRGLSYEQYF. Here the CDR3 DNA reads TGTGCCAGCAGTGGGGACAGGGGGCTCTCCTACGAGCAGTACTTC.

CDR3 sequence (DNA): TGTGCCAGCAGCTCGGGACAGGGGAGAGGAGAAACCTACGAGCAGTACTTC. This sequence encodes CASSSGQGRGETYEQYF. The rearrangement joins TRBV7-9 to TRBJ2-7, with 10 bases identical to TRBD1. The length of the CDR3 is 17 residues. V lost 4 bases, J lost 2 bases, and 11 bases stayed unmatched. In germline, CDR1 is SEHNR, CDR2 FQNEAQ (reference sequence).

Notes on this clone: The junction and the germline gene differ at one end; a read error may be behind it. This sequence joins TRBV5-1 and TRBJ2-2; 10 bases fit TRBD1. Germline loops: CDR1 SGHRS, CDR2 YFSETQ. This CDR3 has 17 residues. The CDR3 loop is CASSRNPGQGNAGELFF. In DNA form, the CDR3 reads TGCGCCAGCAGCAGGAATCCGGGACAGGGGAACGCCGGGGAGCTGTTTTTT.

The V gene is TRBV2, the J gene TRBJ2-3; D gene uncertain. The CDR3 contains 14 residues. In germline, CDR1 is SNHLY, CDR2 FYNNEI. V lost 7 bases to trimming and J lost 0 bases, with 11 bases between them. The CDR3 region is CASKTIASTDTQYF. The CDR3 DNA follows: TGTGCCAGCAAGACGATAGCTAGCACAGATACGCAGTATTTT.

The V gene is TRBV28, the J gene TRBJ1-3; perhaps TRBD1 as D (6 bases). The length of the CDR3 is 14 residues. The V end lost 8 bases, the J end lost 2 bases, and 13 bases lay between the germline ends. Germline V CDR1 and CDR2: MDHEN, SYDVKM. For the CDR3, the DNA is TGTGCCAGCCTCGGGGGGGCTGCTGGAAACACCATATATTTT. Translating it yields CASLGGAAGNTIYF. The whole variable domain, filled in from reference TRBV28 and TRBJ1-3, reads DVKVTQSSRYLVKRTGEKVFLECVQDMDHENMFWYRQDPGLGLRLIYFSYDVKMKEKGDIPEGYSVSREKKERFSLILESASTNQTSMYLCASLGGAAGNTIYFGEGSWLTVV.

The chain recombines TRBV5-1 with TRBJ2-3; 15 bases fit TRBD2. Trimming took 4 bases from V and 2 from J; bases not matched to a gene: 5. This CDR3 spans 17 amino acids. Germline V gene data show CDR1 as SGHRS and CDR2 as YFSETQ. As DNA, the CDR3 is TGCGCCAGCAGCGCGGGACTAGCGGGAGGTCTCACAGATACGCAGTATTTT. It translates to CASSAGLAGGLTDTQYF.

The V and J genes are TRBV2 and TRBJ2-2; the D is unclear. From germline, CDR1 is SNHLY and CDR2 FYNNEI. The CDR3 consists of 16 residues. Between the trimmed V and J ends, which lost 2 bases and 0 bases, there was a span of 10 bases. CDR3 sequence: CASSEIGFANTGELFF. As DNA, the CDR3 is TGTGCCAGCAGTGAAATCGGGTTCGCGAACACCGGGGAGCTGTTTTTT. Variable domain in full (rest from reference TRBV2 and TRBJ2-2): EPEVTQTPSHQVTQMGQEVILRCVPISNHLYFYWYRQILGQKVEFLVSFYNNEISEKSEIFDDQFSVERPDGSNFTLKIRSTKLEDSAMYFCASSEIGFANTGELFFGEGSRLTVL.